A selection of T cell receptor beta chains follows, all from one sample in a study of shared clonotypes between healthy human individuals. Measured with immunoSEQ multiplex PCR; TCRdb has only the in-frame clones, and not every one. The sample contains about 680,000 clones, roughly 72% of which appear only once. Source material: memory CD4+ T cells sorted from blood. The receptors derive from a woman aged 25-40 years in good health. Both conserved end residues are part of each CDR3. Clone size is shown for a subset of rows, as once, few, many or a class of expanded clone.

J gene | clone size | V gene | CDR3 protein
TRBJ2-7 | NA | TRBV9 | CASRPTTEVTYEQYF
TRBJ2-2 | few | TRBV10-1 | CASSGGTSTGELFF
TRBJ2-3 | few | TRBV10-1 | CASSETGGTQYF
TRBJ2-3 | NA | TRBV5-5 | CASSPGTGYPLGTDTQYF
TRBJ2-3 | NA | TRBV28 | CASSPGGESTDTQYF
TRBJ1-5 | NA | TRBV28 | CASSLRQGTQQPQHF
TRBJ2-1 | NA | TRBV5-4 | CASSSGRVGNEQFF
TRBJ2-3 | NA | TRBV5-4 | CASSHRGQADTQYF
TRBJ2-1 | NA | TRBV1 | CTSSQEEGSDNEQFF
TRBJ2-5 | NA | TRBV18 | CASSPRQPLYQETQYF
TRBJ1-5 | NA | TRBV7-2 | CASSLEPSGRDKAQHF
TRBJ1-2 | few | TRBV7-2 | CASSERTGSSGYTF
TRBJ1-5 | NA | TRBV27 | CASTRVAGDFNQPQHF
TRBJ2-1 | few | TRBV28 | CASSSPWTSGSWGNEQFF
TRBJ2-7 | NA | TRBV30 | CACTTSGNYEQYF
TRBJ2-1 | NA | TRBV15 | CATRDSGKAGEQFF
TRBJ1-5 | NA | TRBV6-6 | CASSYKMQGVPQHF
TRBJ1-5 | few | TRBV28 | CATEFGLAVGPQHF
TRBJ1-1 | NA | TRBV19 | CASSISGQNTEAFF
TRBJ1-4 | NA | TRBV10-3 | CASGEEKLFF
TRBJ2-3 | NA | TRBV7-3 | CASSSSGTYTDTQYF
TRBJ2-3 | NA | TRBV5-6 | CASSPGLSTDTQYF
TRBJ2-1 | NA | TRBV27 | CASSSYRPTSGMSSNEQFF
TRBJ1-3 | NA | TRBV27 | CASSLTGGNTIYF
TRBJ2-1 | NA | TRBV6-5 | CASSYSGGSEQFF